The present entry profiles one TCR beta chain with its context. The junction departs from the called germline gene at one end, perhaps through a read error. This entry belongs to a study of tumor-infiltrating lymphocytes in primary liver carcinoma. Extraction of RNA together with DNA used roughly 18-32 mg of unsorted bulk tissue. The CDR3 length is 14 residues. Germline V gene sequence: CDR1 SEHNR, CDR2 FQNEAQ (reference sequence). From approximately 0.5 ug of total RNA, TCR beta-specific cDNA was reverse-transcribed using a constant-region primer. Modified slightly, ARM-PCR produced TCR beta libraries over three nested multiplex PCR rounds. The first two PCR rounds, roughly 9 cycles each, used TRBV1-TRBV30 forward primers and a C-beta reverse primer. TCRdb passed the multiplex PCR reads through MiXCR, listing each CDR3 protein once. The sample holds approximately 37,000 distinct CDR3 sequences, roughly 70% seen once.

This chain connects TRBV7-9 to TRBJ1-6; D gene uncertain. This receptor was taken from a man in his forties or fifties with primary liver carcinoma and hepatitis B virus infection. Material: liver tumor tissue from sampling region 4. Subset given: tumor region T4, right-lateral pole. The CDR3 spells CTSSFDSQNSTLHF. As DNA, the CDR3 is TGTACCAGCAGCTTCGACTCACAGAACTCAACCCTCCACTTT.